This T cell receptor (beta chain) was retrieved from a study of T cells in Graves' hyperthyroidism and ophthalmopathy. Across the study: Peripheral blood samples were taken at initial diagnosis, prior to any treatment.

Study conclusions and caveats: Ophthalmopathy could be told apart from stable hyperthyroidism with a 13 V-J model. With a median lead of about 6.9 months before onset, the model predicted ophthalmopathy.

Trimming stripped 4 bases from V and 3 bases from J, with 10 bases between. The CDR3 loop spans 13 amino acids. The V gene's germline CDR1 is SGHRS and CDR2 YFSETQ. Diagnostic decisions used clinical symptoms, serum thyroxine and TRAb, thyroid ultrasound and orbital computed tomography. TCR beta CDR3 sequences were amplified from RNA transcripts. Carried out on the TCR CDR3, a first-round RT-PCR used the HTBI primer set. TCRdb passed the multiplex PCR reads through MiXCR, listing each CDR3 protein once. The table has approximately 410,000 distinct CDR3 sequences, roughly 14% seen once. This clonotype occurred many times. Its target is not known.

The sequence came from a man aged 18 to 30 with Graves' ophthalmopathy. V usage is TRBV5-1 and J usage is TRBJ1-2; no reliable D call. The material sequenced was blood. The CDR3 loop is CASSRTSDYGYTF. DNA for the CDR3: TGCGCCAGCAGCCGGACTTCCGACTATGGCTACACCTTC.